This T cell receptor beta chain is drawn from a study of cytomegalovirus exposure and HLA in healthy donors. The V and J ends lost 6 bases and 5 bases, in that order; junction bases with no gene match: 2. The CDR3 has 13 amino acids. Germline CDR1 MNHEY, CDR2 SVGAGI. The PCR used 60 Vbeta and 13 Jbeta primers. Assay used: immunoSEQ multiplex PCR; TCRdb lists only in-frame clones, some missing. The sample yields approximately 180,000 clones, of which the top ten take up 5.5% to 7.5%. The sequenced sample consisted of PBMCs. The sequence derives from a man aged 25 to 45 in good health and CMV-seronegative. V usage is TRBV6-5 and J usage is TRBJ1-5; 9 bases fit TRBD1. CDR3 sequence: CASSRQGDQPQHF. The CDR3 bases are TGTGCCAGCAGCCGACAGGGGGATCAGCCCCAGCATTTT.